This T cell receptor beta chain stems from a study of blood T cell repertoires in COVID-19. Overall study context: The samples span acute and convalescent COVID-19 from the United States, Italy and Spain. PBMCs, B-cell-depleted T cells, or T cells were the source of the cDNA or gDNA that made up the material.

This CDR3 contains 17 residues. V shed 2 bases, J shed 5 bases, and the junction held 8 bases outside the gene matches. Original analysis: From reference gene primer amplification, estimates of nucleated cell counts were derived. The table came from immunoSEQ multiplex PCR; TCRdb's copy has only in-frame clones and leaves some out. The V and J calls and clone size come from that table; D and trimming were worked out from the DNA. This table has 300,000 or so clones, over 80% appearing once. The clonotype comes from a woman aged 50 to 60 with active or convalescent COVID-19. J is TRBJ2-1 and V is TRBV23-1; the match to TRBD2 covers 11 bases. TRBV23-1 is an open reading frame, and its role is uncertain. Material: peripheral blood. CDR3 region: CASSQTSSGRANNEQFF. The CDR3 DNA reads TGCGCCAGCAGTCAAACTAGTAGCGGGAGGGCCAACAATGAGCAGTTCTTC.